These 13 T cell receptor beta chains originate from one sample sequenced in a study of cytomegalovirus exposure and HLA in healthy donors. It was with 60 Vbeta and 13 Jbeta primers that the PCR ran. TCRdb's copy holds only in-frame clones and misses some; the assay was immunoSEQ multiplex PCR. The data contain 100,000 to 150,000 clones, around 70% of them singletons. Sequencing was performed on PBMCs. These receptors all stem from a man aged 35 to 55 in good health and CMV-seropositive.

J is TRBJ2-1 and V is TRBV7-2; 8 nucleotides line up with TRBD2. The trim removed 1 base at V and 8 bases at J, leaving 13 bases unmatched. Germline V gene sequence: CDR1 SGHTA, CDR2 FQGNSA. The CDR3 loop spans 17 amino acids. In DNA form, the CDR3 reads TGTGCCAGCAGCTTAGGATCCGTAAGCGGGAGTATATATGAGCAGTTCTTC. Residues: CASSLGSVSGSIYEQFF.

CDR3 residues: CASSSGTALGEETQYF. In DNA form, the CDR3 reads TGTGCCAGCAGTTCCGGGACAGCTCTAGGAGAAGAGACCCAGTACTTC. The chain combines TRBV6-5 with TRBJ2-5; 7 bases agree with TRBD1. The length of the CDR3 is 16 residues. Germline loops: CDR1 MNHEY, CDR2 SVGAGI. V shed 4 bases and J 3 bases; nucleotides not matched to a gene: 11.

V and J are TRBV6-5 and TRBJ2-7, with D tentatively TRBD1 (5 bases). The CDR3 has 16 amino acids. CDR1 is MNHEY, CDR2 SVGAGI, per germline. Trimming took off 0 bases at V and 4 bases at J, with 16 bases between the two ends. The CDR3 is CASSYSQQGSFYEQYF. CDR3 DNA sequence: TGTGCCAGCAGTTACTCTCAGCAGGGCTCCTTTTACGAGCAGTACTTC.

The chain has TRBV5-4 and TRBJ1-4; TRBD1 matches at 8 bases. The CDR3 sequence is 14 residues long. V lost 4 bases, J lost 5 bases, and 4 bases stayed unmatched. The germline gives CDR1 SGHNT, CDR2 YYREEE (reference sequence). CDR3 in DNA: TGTGCCAGCAGCAAGGACAGGGTAAATGAAAAACTGTTTTTT. It is translated as CASSKDRVNEKLFF.

The CDR3 loop is CASSFTSGSGETQYF. As DNA, the CDR3 is TGTGCCAGCAGCTTTACCAGCGGTTCAGGAGAGACCCAGTACTTC. The V call is TRBV11-2, the J call TRBJ2-5, with D perhaps TRBD2 (5 bases). This CDR3 contains 15 residues. V lost 3 bases and J lost 4, with 15 bases in between. Germline V gene lookup returns CDR1 SGHAT and CDR2 FQNNGV.

CDR3 residues: CASSDGAGEWQFF. CDR3 in DNA: TGCGCCAGCAGTGATGGGGCGGGAGAATGGCAGTTCTTC. The rearrangement uses TRBV10-1 and TRBJ2-1; 7 bases map to TRBD2. This CDR3 is built from 13 residues. J was trimmed by 12 bases and V by 3 bases; bases with no gene match: 8. CDR1 is WNHNN, CDR2 SYGVQD, per germline (reference sequence).

This clone appeared a single time. The gene calls are TRBV9 and TRBJ2-3; the match to TRBD1 covers 9 bases. Looked up from germline, CDR1 is SGDLS and CDR2 is YYNGEE. J lost 5 bases, V lost 3 bases, and 7 bases had no gene match. The CDR3 is 15 amino acids. CDR3 DNA: TGTGCCAGCAGCGCCCTGGGACAGGGTGTAGATACGCAGTATTTT. Amino acid sequence: CASSALGQGVDTQYF.

The gene calls are TRBV30 and TRBJ2-7; 9 bases match TRBD1. V dropped 4 bases and J dropped 2; count of bases not matched to a gene: 9. Germline CDR1 and CDR2: GTSNPN and SVGIG (reference sequence). This CDR3 has 15 residues. CDR3 sequence reads: CAWTPGDRVTYEQYF. The CDR3 DNA reads TGTGCCTGGACCCCTGGGGACAGGGTTACCTACGAGCAGTACTTC.

The CDR3 nucleotides are TGTGCCAGCAGTCGCGACAGATCGAACACTGAAGCTTTCTTT. Translated, it gives CASSRDRSNTEAFF. V usage is TRBV2 and J usage is TRBJ1-1; a possible D gene is TRBD1 (5 bases). Germline V gene lookup returns CDR1 SNHLY and CDR2 FYNNEI. V lost 5 bases and J lost 1, with 11 bases in between. The CDR3 totals 14 residues.

This chain links TRBV27 with TRBJ2-3, with D possibly TRBD1 on 6 matching bases. Germline lookup yields CDR1 MNHEY and CDR2 SMNVEV (reference sequence). There are 14 residues in the CDR3. V lost 8 bases and J 7 bases, leaving 19 bases between the germline ends. The CDR3 DNA reads TGTGCCAGCCGATTCCAGGGGTCCCCGCATACGCAGTATTTT. It translates to CASRFQGSPHTQYF.

This chain uses TRBV29-1 with TRBJ2-1, with TRBD2 identical over 8 bases. Germline V gene data show CDR1 as SQVTM and CDR2 as ANQGSEA. V shed 3 bases and J 7 bases; nucleotides not matched to a gene: 14. This CDR3 region has 16 residues. The CDR3 is CSVDPAGQRERNEQFF. DNA for the CDR3: TGCAGCGTTGACCCCGCGGGTCAGCGGGAGCGGAATGAGCAGTTCTTC.

This rearrangement joins TRBV29-1 to TRBJ1-1, with D perhaps matching TRBD1 (5 bases). The CDR3 extends over 13 amino acids. The V end lost 4 bases, the J end lost 0 bases, and 9 bases lay between the germline ends. Germline V gene sequence: CDR1 SQVTM, CDR2 ANQGSEA. DNA for the CDR3: TGCAGCGTTGGGCGGGGCATGAACACTGAAGCTTTCTTT. Translated: CSVGRGMNTEAFF.

This clone has a handful of counts. The same CDR3 can be traced to other DNA sequences in this sample. V usage is TRBV11-2 and J usage is TRBJ1-2; D unclear. Germline V gene lookup returns CDR1 SGHAT and CDR2 FQNNGV. The CDR3 spans 13 residues. The ends were cut back, 1 base at V and 2 bases at J, with 5 bases in the middle. This chain's CDR3 is CASSLGRNYGYTF. The DNA for the CDR3 is TGTGCCAGCAGCTTAGGTCGGAACTATGGCTACACCTTC.